The 20 T cell receptor beta chains listed next were all sequenced from one sample in a study of regulatory T cells in long-lasting Graves disease. Time point denoted: newly diagnosed GD, antithyroid drugs for less than 3 months. The TCR library was made from RNA extracted from PBMCs. The TCR beta library used iRepertoire HTBI primers with Arm-PCR amplification of CDR3. TCRdb passed the multiplex PCR reads through MiXCR, listing each CDR3 protein once. The sample yields about 540,000 distinct CDR3 sequences, roughly 12% seen once. The same data also went into a second study, on T cells in Graves' hyperthyroidism and ophthalmopathy.

The sample consisted of peripheral blood mononuclear cells (PBMCs), taken at new diagnosis, from a patient treated with antithyroid drugs. Receptors originate from a man aged 30-40 years with Graves disease.

The V gene is TRBV24-1, the J gene TRBJ2-1, with TRBD2 matching over 12 bases. Per germline, CDR1 KGHDR and CDR2 SFDVKD. The CDR3 is made up of 19 amino acids. V was clipped by 5 bases and J by 1 base; unmatched bases: 11. The CDR3 loop reads CATSAPGLAGRGSYNEQFF. The CDR3 DNA reads TGTGCCACCAGTGCACCCGGACTAGCGGGAAGAGGGTCCTACAATGAGCAGTTCTTC.

This clonotype was picked up many times. The chain uses TRBV6-2 or TRBV6-3 and TRBJ1-1, with 7 nucleotides matching TRBD1. V trimming: 0 bases; J trimming: 1 base; junction bases outside the gene matches: 2. Germline assignment: CDR1 MNHEY and CDR2 SVGEGT. There are 15 residues in the CDR3. CDR3 loop: CASSYSPGGNTEAFF. CDR3 in DNA: TGTGCCAGCAGTTACTCACCAGGGGGGAACACTGAAGCTTTCTTT.

Comments on this clonotype: A much larger clone differs from this one at a single base, so this may be a read error. This chain connects TRBV6-1 to TRBJ1-2; D is possibly TRBD1 (6 bases). Germline CDR1 reads MNHNS; CDR2 reads SASEGT. This CDR3 has 15 amino acids. Trimming cost V 6 bases and J 4 bases, with 18 bases left between them. CDR3 residues: CASRNRTASTYGYTF. In DNA form, the CDR3 reads TGTGCCAGCAGAAACCGGACAGCGAGTACCTATGGCTACACCTTC.

This clonotype occurred a few times. A read error is likely, as this CDR3 ends without the conserved phenylalanine or tryptophan. It is unclear where the CDR3 begins or ends on the DNA, so no DNA is shown, and the CDR3 is as TCRdb lists it. The V gene is TRBV2, the J gene TRBJ1-2; whether TRBD1, the table's D call, matches the DNA was not checked. CDR1 is SNHLY, CDR2 FYNNEI, per germline. The CDR3 spans 9 amino acids, including both terminal residues. This CDR3 reads CATRDRSPP.

To note about this clonotype: Since a much larger clone is just one base distant, this may be a read error. The chain couples TRBV10-3 to TRBJ2-5; D not certain. The J call could be wrong; TRBJ2-1 is a better fit for the DNA end. CDR1 and CDR2 from the germline V gene are ENHRY and SYGVKD. CDR3 length equals 12 residues. The CDR3 coding sequence is TGTGCCATCGGTGATGGGTTGGGAGAGCAGTTCTTC. It translates to CAIGDGLGEQFF.

This clonotype was seen only once. The chain has TRBV7-2 and TRBJ2-2; 7 bases match TRBD2. With 2 bases clipped from V and 6 bases from J, the junction kept 6 bases outside the gene matches. The germline gives CDR1 SGHTA, CDR2 FQGNSA. This CDR3 contains 15 residues. CDR3 bases: TGTGCCAGCAGCTTAACTAGCGCACCGGCCGGGGAGCTGTTTTTT. Protein sequence: CASSLTSAPAGELFF.

This clonotype was seen ten or more times. The chain has TRBV11-2 and TRBJ2-7, with 8 nucleotides matching TRBD2. The CDR3 spans 14 residues. In germline, CDR1 is SGHAT, CDR2 FQNNGV. V lost 5 bases to trimming and J lost 5 bases; unmatched junction nucleotides: 8. In nucleotides, the CDR3 is TGTGCCAGCAGCATCTTCGGACTAGCCCACGAGCAGTACTTC. Translated: CASSIFGLAHEQYF.

Ten or more counts support this clonotype. The chain carries TRBV6-1 and TRBJ2-7; 12 bases match TRBD2. Germline CDR1 reads MNHNS; CDR2 reads SASEGT. The V and J ends lost 6 bases and 4 bases, in that order; junction bases with no gene match: 7. This CDR3 has 15 amino acids. CDR3 DNA: TGTGCCAGCAGGAAGACTAGCGGGAGTGTTTACGAGCAGTACTTC. Its protein product is CASRKTSGSVYEQYF.

This clonotype has ten or more counts. The chain is built from TRBV10-3 and TRBJ2-7; 8 positions agree with TRBD1. Germline CDR1 ENHRY, CDR2 SYGVKD. V shed 4 bases, J shed 9 bases, and the junction held 5 bases outside the gene matches. The CDR3 sequence is 12 residues long. The CDR3 DNA is TGTGCCATCAGTGGGACAGGGAACGCGCAGTACTTC. Translated: CAISGTGNAQYF.

The chain links TRBV4-1 to TRBJ1-1; D gene uncertain. The CDR3 consists of 15 residues. V was clipped by 3 bases and J by 5 bases, with 16 bases between them. Germline CDR1 and CDR2: MGHRA and YSYEKL. The CDR3 DNA sequence: TGCGCCAGCAGCCAGCTGACCCCCGGGAGGACTGAAGCTTTCTTT. Translation: CASSQLTPGRTEAFF.

In the case of this clonotype: A much larger clonotype is one base distant, so this may be a read error. The chain links TRBV6-1 to TRBJ1-5, with D unresolved. Germline V CDR1 and CDR2: MNHNS, SASEGT. The CDR3 covers 16 residues. The CDR3 protein is CASSESLSGGNQPQRF. CDR3 nucleotides: TGTGCCAGCAGTGAATCCCTCTCGGGCGGCAATCAGCCCCAGCGTTTT.

The chain carries TRBV24-1 and TRBJ2-3; no clear D gene. The germline V and J ends were trimmed by 3 bases and 0 bases, with 9 bases remaining between them. The length of the CDR3 is 15 residues. Germline loops: CDR1 KGHDR, CDR2 SFDVKD. This CDR3 reads CATSDPLVSTDTQYF. In DNA, the CDR3 is TGTGCCACCAGTGATCCCCTTGTCAGCACAGATACGCAGTATTTT.

This clonotype was observed many times. V usage is TRBV18 and J usage is TRBJ2-5; 8 bases align to TRBD1. V lost 3 bases, J lost 5 bases, and 5 bases stayed unmatched. Per germline, CDR1 KGHSH and CDR2 LQKENI. The CDR3 contains 14 residues. The CDR3 nucleotides read TGTGCCAGCTCACCGACAGGGGTCGGGGAGACCCAGTACTTC. It codes for CASSPTGVGETQYF. Together with reference TRBV18 and TRBJ2-5, the CDR3 gives the full variable domain: NAGVMQNPRHLVRRRGQEARLRCSPMKGHSHVYWYRQLPEEGLKFMVYLQKENIIDESGMPKERFSAEFPKEGPSILRIQQVVRGDSAAYFCASSPTGVGETQYFGPGTRLLVL.

Many counts were recorded for this clonotype. The chain is built from TRBV25-1 and TRBJ1-1; D gene unclear. This CDR3 comprises 15 residues. The V gene's germline CDR1 is MGHDK and CDR2 SYGVNS. V was cut by 7 bases and J by 0 bases, with 15 bases left in between. DNA of the CDR3: TGTGCCAGCAAACCTCTCGGGCCCATGAACACTGAAGCTTTCTTT. Translation: CASKPLGPMNTEAFF.

This clonotype was observed at least ten times. The chain uses TRBV30 and TRBJ2-1; D assignment may be TRBD1 or TRBD2 (5 bases each). CDR3 size: 15 residues. Germline values: CDR1 GTSNPN, CDR2 SVGIG (reference sequence). Trimming removed 0 bases from V and 0 bases from J, with 9 bases in between. CDR3 DNA: TGTGCCTGGAGTGTACCTGGGGGCTCCTACAATGAGCAGTTCTTC. This gives the protein CAWSVPGGSYNEQFF.

This clonotype was found a few times. The chain couples TRBV18 to TRBJ2-7; D may be TRBD1 (6 bases). The CDR3 has 15 amino acids. Germline CDR1 reads KGHSH; CDR2 reads LQKENI. The V end was cut by 6 bases, the J end by 4 bases, with 19 bases between. In DNA, the CDR3 is TGTGCCAGCTCGGCCTCACAGGGAAACCTATACGAGCAGTACTTC. Protein sequence: CASSASQGNLYEQYF.

A note on this clonotype: An end of the junction does not agree with germline; a read error may underlie this. The rearrangement joins TRBV15 to TRBJ2-1, with D tentatively TRBD1 (7 bases). The CDR3 spans 16 residues. In germline, CDR1 is LNHNV, CDR2 YYDKDF (reference sequence). As DNA, the CDR3 is TGTACCACCGGCAGGGGGAGTGGGGGGTCCTACAATGAGCAGTTCTTC. Translation: CTTGRGSGGSYNEQFF.

This clonotype has ten or more counts. The J gene is TRBJ2-7, the V gene TRBV29-1, with D unresolved. V dropped 3 bases and J dropped 5 bases, with 8 bases sitting between them. Germline V gives CDR1 SQVTM, CDR2 ANQGSEA. CDR3 length: 11 residues. CDR3 sequence: CSVDSSHEQYF. In nucleotides, the CDR3 is TGCAGCGTTGACAGTAGCCACGAGCAGTACTTC.

This clonotype has only a few counts. CDR3 coding DNA: TGTGCCAGCACCCCCGGCTGGGACGGAGATACGCAGTATTTT. Translating it yields CASTPGWDGDTQYF. J is TRBJ2-3 and V is TRBV7-3; the D call may be TRBD1 or TRBD2 (5 bases each). The V gene's germline CDR1 is SGHTA and CDR2 FQGTGA. This CDR3 has 14 residues. V dropped 7 bases and J dropped 5 bases, with 16 bases sitting between them.

This clonotype was detected ten times or more. The chain links TRBV6-1 to TRBJ1-1; 7 bases map to TRBD1. J gave up 3 bases and V 5 bases, and 9 bases lay outside the gene matches. The CDR3 covers 15 residues. The germline V gene has CDR1 MNHNS and CDR2 SASEGT. CDR3 coding DNA: TGTGCCAGCAGTCCCGGGGACAGTGATGACACTGAAGCTTTCTTT. Amino acid sequence: CASSPGDSDDTEAFF.